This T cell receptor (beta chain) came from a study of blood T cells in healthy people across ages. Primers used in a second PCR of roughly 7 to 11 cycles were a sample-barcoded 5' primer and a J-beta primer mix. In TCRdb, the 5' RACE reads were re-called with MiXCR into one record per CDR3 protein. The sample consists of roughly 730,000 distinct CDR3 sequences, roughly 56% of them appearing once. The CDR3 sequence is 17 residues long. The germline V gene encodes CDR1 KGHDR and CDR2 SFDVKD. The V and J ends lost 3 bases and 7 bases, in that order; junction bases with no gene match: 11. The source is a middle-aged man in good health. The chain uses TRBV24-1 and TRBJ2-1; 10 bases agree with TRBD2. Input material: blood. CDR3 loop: CATSDGGLATSANEQFF. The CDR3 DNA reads TGTGCCACCAGTGATGGGGGACTAGCGACCTCCGCAAATGAGCAGTTCTTC.